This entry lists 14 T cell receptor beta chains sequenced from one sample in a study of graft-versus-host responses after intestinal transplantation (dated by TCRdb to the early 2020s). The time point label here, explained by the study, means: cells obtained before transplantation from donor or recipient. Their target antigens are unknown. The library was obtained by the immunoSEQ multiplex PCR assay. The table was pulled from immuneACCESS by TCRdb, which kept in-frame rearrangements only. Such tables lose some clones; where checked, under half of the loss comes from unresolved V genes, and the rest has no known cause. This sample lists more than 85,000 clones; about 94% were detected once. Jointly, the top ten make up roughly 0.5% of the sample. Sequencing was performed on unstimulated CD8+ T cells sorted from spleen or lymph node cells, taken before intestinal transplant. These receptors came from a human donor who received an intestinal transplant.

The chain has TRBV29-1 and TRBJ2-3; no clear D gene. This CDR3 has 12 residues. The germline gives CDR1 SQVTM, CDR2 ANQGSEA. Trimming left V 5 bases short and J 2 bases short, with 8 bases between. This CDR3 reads CSVLDPTDTQYF. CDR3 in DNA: TGCAGCGTTCTGGATCCCACAGATACGCAGTATTTT.

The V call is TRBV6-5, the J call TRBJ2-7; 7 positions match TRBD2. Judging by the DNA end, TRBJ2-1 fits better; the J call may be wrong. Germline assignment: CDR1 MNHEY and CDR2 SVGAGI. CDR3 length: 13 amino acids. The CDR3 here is CASSWDYYNEQFF. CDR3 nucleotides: TGTGCCAGCAGCTGGGACTACTACAATGAGCAGTTCTTC.

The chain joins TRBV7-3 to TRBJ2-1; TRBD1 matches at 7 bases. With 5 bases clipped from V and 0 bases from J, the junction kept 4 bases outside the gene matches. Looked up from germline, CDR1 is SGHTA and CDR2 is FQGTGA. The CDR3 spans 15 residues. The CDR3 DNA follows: TGTGCCAGCAGCCTACAGGGGAACTCCTACAATGAGCAGTTCTTC. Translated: CASSLQGNSYNEQFF.

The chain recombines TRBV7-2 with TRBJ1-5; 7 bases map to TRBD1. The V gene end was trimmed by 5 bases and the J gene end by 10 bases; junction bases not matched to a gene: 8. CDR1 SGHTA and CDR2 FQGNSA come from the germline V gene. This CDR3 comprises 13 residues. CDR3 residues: CASSSTGDRPQHF. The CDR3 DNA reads TGTGCCAGCAGCAGTACAGGGGACCGACCCCAGCATTTT. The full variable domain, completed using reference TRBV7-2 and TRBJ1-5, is GAGVSQSPSNKVTEKGKDVELRCDPISGHTALYWYRQSLGQGLEFLIYFQGNSAPDKSGLPSDRFSAERTGGSVSTLTIQRTQQEDSAVYLCASSSTGDRPQHFGDGTRLSIL.

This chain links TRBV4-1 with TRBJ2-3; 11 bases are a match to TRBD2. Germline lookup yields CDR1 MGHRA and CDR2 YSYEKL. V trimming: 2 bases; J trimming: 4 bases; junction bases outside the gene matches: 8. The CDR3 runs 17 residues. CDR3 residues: CASSQYIAGGGADTQYF. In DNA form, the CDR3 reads TGCGCCAGCAGCCAATACATAGCGGGAGGGGGCGCAGATACGCAGTATTTT.

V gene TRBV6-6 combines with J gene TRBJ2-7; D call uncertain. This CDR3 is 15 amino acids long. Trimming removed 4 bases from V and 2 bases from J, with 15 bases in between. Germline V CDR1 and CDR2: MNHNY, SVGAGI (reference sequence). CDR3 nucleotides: TGTGCCAGCAGTTTATCCTTCCTCATTCCCTACGAGCAGTACTTC. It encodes CASSLSFLIPYEQYF.

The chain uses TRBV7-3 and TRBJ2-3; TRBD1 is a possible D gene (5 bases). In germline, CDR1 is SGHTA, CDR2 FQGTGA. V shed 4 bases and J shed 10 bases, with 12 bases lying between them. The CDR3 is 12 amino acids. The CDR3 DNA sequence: TGTGCCAGCAGCTCAGAAGGGGAATCGCAGTATTTT. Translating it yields CASSSEGESQYF.

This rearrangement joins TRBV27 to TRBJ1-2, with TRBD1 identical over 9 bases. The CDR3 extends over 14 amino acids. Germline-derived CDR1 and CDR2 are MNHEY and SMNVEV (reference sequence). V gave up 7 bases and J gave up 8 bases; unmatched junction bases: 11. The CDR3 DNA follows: TGTGCCAGCATCAACCCGGGACAGGGTGGCGGCTACACCTTC. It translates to CASINPGQGGGYTF.

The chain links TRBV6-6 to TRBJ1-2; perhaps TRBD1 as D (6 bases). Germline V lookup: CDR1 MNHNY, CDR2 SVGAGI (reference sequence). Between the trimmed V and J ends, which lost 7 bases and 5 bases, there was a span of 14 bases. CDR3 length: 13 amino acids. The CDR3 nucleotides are TGTGCCAGCACTTCAGGGGTATTGTATGGCTACACCTTC. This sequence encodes CASTSGVLYGYTF.

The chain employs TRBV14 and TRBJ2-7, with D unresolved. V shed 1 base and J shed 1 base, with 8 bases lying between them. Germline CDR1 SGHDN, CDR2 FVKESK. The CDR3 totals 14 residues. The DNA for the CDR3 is TGTGCCAGCAGCCAAGTCAGCGTTTCCTACGAGCAGTACTTC. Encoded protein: CASSQVSVSYEQYF. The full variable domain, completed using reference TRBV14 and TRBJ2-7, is EAGVTQFPSHSVIEKGQTVTLRCDPISGHDNLYWYRRVMGKEIKFLLHFVKESKQDESGMPNNRFLAERTGGTYSTLKVQPAELEDSGVYFCASSQVSVSYEQYFGPGTRLTVT.

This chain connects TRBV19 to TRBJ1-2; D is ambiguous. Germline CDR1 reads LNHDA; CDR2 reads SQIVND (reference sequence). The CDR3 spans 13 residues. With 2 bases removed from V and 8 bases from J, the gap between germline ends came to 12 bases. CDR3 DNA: TGTGCCAGTAGTATACCCGGCAATTCCGGCTACACCTTC. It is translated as CASSIPGNSGYTF. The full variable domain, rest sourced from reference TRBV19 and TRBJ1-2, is DGGITQSPKYLFRKEGQNVTLSCEQNLNHDAMYWYRQDPGQGLRLIYYSQIVNDFQKGDIAEGYSVSREKKESFPLTVTSAQKNPTAFYLCASSIPGNSGYTFGSGTRLTVV.

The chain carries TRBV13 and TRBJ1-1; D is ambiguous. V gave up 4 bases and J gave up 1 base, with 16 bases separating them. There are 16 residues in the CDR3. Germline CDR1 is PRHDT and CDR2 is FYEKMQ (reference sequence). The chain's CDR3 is CASSSLSYGPNTEAFF. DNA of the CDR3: TGTGCCAGCAGCTCGCTCTCATATGGACCGAACACTGAAGCTTTCTTT.

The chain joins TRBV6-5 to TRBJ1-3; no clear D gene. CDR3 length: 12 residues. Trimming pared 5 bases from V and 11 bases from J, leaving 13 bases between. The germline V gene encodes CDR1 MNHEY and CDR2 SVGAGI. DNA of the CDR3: TGTGCCAGCAGTGAGAATGTGGGCCCCATATATTTT. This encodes CASSENVGPIYF.

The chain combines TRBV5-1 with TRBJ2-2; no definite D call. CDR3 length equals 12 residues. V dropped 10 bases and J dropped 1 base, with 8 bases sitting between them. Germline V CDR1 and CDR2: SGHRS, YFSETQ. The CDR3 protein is CASAGNTGELFF. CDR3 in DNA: TGCGCCTCGGCCGGGAACACCGGGGAGCTGTTTTTT. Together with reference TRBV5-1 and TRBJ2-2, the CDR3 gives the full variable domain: KAGVTQTPRYLIKTRGQQVTLSCSPISGHRSVSWYQQTPGQGLQFLFEYFSETQRNKGNFPGRFSGRQFSNSRSEMNVSTLELGDSALYLCASAGNTGELFFGEGSRLTVL.